One sample yielded the 31 T cell receptor beta chains listed below, sequenced in a study of blood T cell repertoires in COVID-19. Produced via immunoSEQ multiplex PCR; TCRdb's table is partial and in-frame only. The data contain roughly 100,000 clones, approximately 91% of them seen just once; the ten biggest clones take up approximately 5.1%. The specimen sequenced was peripheral blood. These receptor sequences come from a human donor in a cohort sampled during active COVID-19.

The V call is TRBV21-1, the J call TRBJ2-7; the tabulated D call, TRBD2, remains unverified against the DNA. TRBV21-1 has pseudogene status. This CDR3 spans 19 amino acids. CDR3: CASSSRLAGGPWFGYEQYF. The DNA for the CDR3 is TGTGCCAGCAGCTCCAGACTAGCGGGAGGGCCATGGTTTGGCTACGAGCAGTACTTC.

This clone was seen only once. This chain joins TRBV4-1 and TRBJ2-2; TRBD2 aligns across 12 bases. The CDR3 extends over 17 amino acids. Losses at the gene ends were 3 bases for V and 6 bases for J; bases not matched to a gene: 8. Looked up from germline, CDR1 is MGHRA and CDR2 is YSYEKL. This CDR3 reads CASSHPSGGGSAGELFF. The CDR3 coding sequence is TGCGCCAGCAGCCACCCTAGCGGGGGGGGGTCCGCCGGGGAGCTGTTTTTT.

The chain combines TRBV2 with TRBJ1-1, with D uncertain. V gave up 1 base and J gave up 7 bases, with 13 bases separating them. Germline values: CDR1 SNHLY, CDR2 FYNNEI. The CDR3 loop spans 14 amino acids. The CDR3 reads CASSEEAGTLEAFF. CDR3 DNA sequence: TGTGCCAGCAGTGAAGAGGCAGGCACGCTTGAAGCTTTCTTT.

Here the CDR3 DNA reads TGTGCCAGCAGTTTCCTGCAGAAAGGCTACACCTTC. It specifies CASSFLQKGYTF. The V call is TRBV28, the J call TRBJ1-2; D unresolved. CDR1 is MDHEN and CDR2 is SYDVKM in the germline V gene. Between the trimmed V and J ends, which lost 3 bases and 8 bases, there was a span of 10 bases. This CDR3 has 12 residues.

This chain joins TRBV7-2 and TRBJ1-4; tentatively, D is TRBD1 (5 bases). The CDR3 is 17 residues long. Trimming left V 5 bases short and J 0 bases short, with 16 bases between. CDR1 is SGHTA, CDR2 FQGNSA, per germline. The CDR3 sequence: CASSKNSGQATNEKLFF. CDR3 nucleotides: TGTGCCAGCAGCAAGAACTCCGGACAAGCAACTAATGAAAAACTGTTTTTT.

This chain links TRBV2 with TRBJ1-1; 8 positions agree with TRBD1. The V gene end was trimmed by 0 bases and the J gene end by 5 bases; junction bases not matched to a gene: 5. This CDR3 region has 15 residues. Germline V gene data show CDR1 as SNHLY and CDR2 as FYNNEI. The CDR3 sequence: CASSEASGGVTEAFF. DNA for the CDR3: TGTGCCAGCAGTGAAGCGTCAGGGGGCGTAACTGAAGCTTTCTTT.

This clone has just one count. The V and J genes are TRBV27 and TRBJ2-5, with D perhaps TRBD2 (6 bases). Germline loops: CDR1 MNHEY, CDR2 SMNVEV (reference sequence). There are 14 residues in the CDR3. The V gene lost 4 bases and the J gene lost 2 bases, with 11 bases spanning the gap. Here the CDR3 reads CASSSDGTQETQYF. CDR3 coding DNA: TGTGCCAGCAGTTCCGACGGGACTCAAGAGACCCAGTACTTC.

This chain uses TRBV7-8 with TRBJ1-2, with D possibly being TRBD1 (6 bases). The CDR3 has 15 amino acids. From germline, CDR1 is SGHVS and CDR2 FQNEAQ. Trimming stripped 3 bases from V and 4 bases from J, with 15 bases between. CDR3 sequence: CASSFGRGESYGYTF. The CDR3 DNA reads TGTGCCAGCAGCTTCGGCAGGGGTGAGAGCTATGGCTACACCTTC.

V usage is TRBV28 and J usage is TRBJ2-7; 13 bases are a match to TRBD2. The CDR3 loop spans 15 amino acids. After removal of 6 bases from V and 4 bases from J, the junction contained 6 bases not matched to a gene. Germline CDR1 reads MDHEN; CDR2 reads SYDVKM. Here the CDR3 reads CASRPTSGGVYEQYF. The DNA for the CDR3 is TGTGCCAGCAGACCTACTAGCGGGGGGGTTTACGAGCAGTACTTC.

The rearrangement joins TRBV10-3 to TRBJ2-2; 8 nucleotides align to TRBD2. V shed 6 bases and J 0 bases; nucleotides not matched to a gene: 9. Germline V gene lookup returns CDR1 ENHRY and CDR2 SYGVKD. This CDR3 region has 17 residues. In DNA, the CDR3 is TGTGCCATCAGGCGTGGACTAGCATTAGCGAACACCGGGGAGCTGTTTTTT. Protein: CAIRRGLALANTGELFF.

CDR3 region: CASSQDRGGFAYNSPLHF. CDR3 nucleotides: TGTGCCAGCAGTCAGGACAGGGGTGGGTTCGCCTATAATTCACCCCTCCACTTT. The genes are TRBV4-2 and TRBJ1-6, with TRBD1 identical over 9 bases. The germline gives CDR1 LGHNA, CDR2 YNFKEQ. Losses at the gene ends were 6 bases for V and 2 bases for J; bases not matched to a gene: 11. This CDR3 has 18 residues.

This clone appeared once. The chain is built from TRBV4-1 and TRBJ2-1; weak D call: TRBD1 (7 bases). Germline CDR1 and CDR2: MGHRA and YSYEKL. The CDR3 totals 16 residues. The germline V and J ends were trimmed by 0 bases and 6 bases, with 15 bases remaining between them. CDR3 amino acids: CASSQEGRGVGNEQFF. DNA for the CDR3: TGCGCCAGCAGCCAAGAGGGCAGGGGGGTAGGCAATGAGCAGTTCTTC.

The J gene is TRBJ2-3, the V gene TRBV2; 15 bases align to TRBD2. The V gene's germline CDR1 is SNHLY and CDR2 FYNNEI. The CDR3 loop spans 17 amino acids. V lost 1 base, J lost 1 base, and 0 bases stayed unmatched. DNA of the CDR3: TGTGCCAGCAGTGAAGGGACTAGCGGGAGGGGCACAGATACGCAGTATTTT. It specifies CASSEGTSGRGTDTQYF.

This clone was recorded once. The chain carries TRBV7-8 and TRBJ2-7; 9 positions agree with TRBD2. There are 16 residues in the CDR3. Germline V gene data show CDR1 as SGHVS and CDR2 as FQNEAQ. J lost 2 bases, V lost 5 bases, and 10 bases had no gene match. The CDR3 spells CASSRNLAGIAYEQYF. The CDR3 DNA sequence: TGTGCCAGCAGCCGAAACCTAGCGGGGATAGCCTACGAGCAGTACTTC.

The J gene is TRBJ1-4, the V gene TRBV5-1, with D possibly TRBD1 on 5 matching bases. V was shortened by 5 bases and J by 7 bases, with 12 bases between the two germline ends. From germline, CDR1 is SGHRS and CDR2 YFSETQ. The CDR3 runs to 13 residues. The DNA of the CDR3 is TGCGCCAGCAGATGGGACGGGGGTGAAAAACTGTTTTTT. It yields the protein CASRWDGGEKLFF.

The chain couples TRBV19 to TRBJ1-2, with 11 bases matching TRBD1. J lost 7 bases, V lost 3 bases, and 7 bases had no gene match. Germline loops: CDR1 LNHDA, CDR2 SQIVND (reference sequence). The CDR3 is made up of 15 amino acids. CDR3 sequence (DNA): TGTGCCAGTAGTATGGACAGGGGGCGAGTGTCTGGCTACACCTTC. It specifies CASSMDRGRVSGYTF.

The chain joins TRBV5-4 to TRBJ2-2; possibly TRBD1 for D (5 bases). The CDR3 spans 14 residues. Between the trimmed V and J ends, which lost 0 bases and 7 bases, there was a span of 10 bases. Germline assignment: CDR1 SGHNT and CDR2 YYREEE (reference sequence). Written as DNA, the CDR3 is TGTGCCAGCAGCTTGGAGGGGCCGCACGGGGAGCTGTTTTTT. Translation gives CASSLEGPHGELFF.

The V and J genes are TRBV6-5 and TRBJ2-2; 8 nucleotides agree with TRBD2. The CDR3 totals 14 residues. The trim removed 4 bases at V and 5 bases at J, leaving 3 bases unmatched. CDR1 is MNHEY and CDR2 is SVGAGI in the germline V gene. This CDR3 is CASSFKRETGELFF. CDR3 in DNA: TGTGCCAGCAGTTTCAAGCGGGAGACCGGGGAGCTGTTTTTT.

DNA of the CDR3: TGTGCCAGCAGCCAACAAGGCCCCAGGGTCACCGGGGAGCTGTTTTTT. Translation gives CASSQQGPRVTGELFF. The J gene is TRBJ2-2, the V gene TRBV3-1 (or the pseudogene TRBV3-2); TRBD1 is a possible D gene (5 bases). The germline V gene encodes CDR1 LGHDT and CDR2 YNNKEL (reference sequence). Trimming cost V 2 bases and J 4 bases, with 14 bases left between them. This CDR3 contains 16 residues.

The gene calls are TRBV24-1 and TRBJ1-2, with no clear D. Looked up from germline, CDR1 is KGHDR and CDR2 is SFDVKD. Trimming took 2 bases from V and 6 from J, leaving 6 bases between them. The CDR3 has 12 residues. CDR3 in amino acids: CATSDWRNGYTF. For the CDR3, the DNA is TGTGCCACCAGTGATTGGCGGAATGGCTACACCTTC.

This rearrangement joins TRBV19 to TRBJ1-6; D ambiguous. The CDR3 length is 15 residues. With 0 bases removed from V and 8 bases from J, the gap between germline ends came to 11 bases. CDR1 and CDR2 from the germline V gene are LNHDA and SQIVND (reference sequence). Here the CDR3 reads CASSIDPARDSPLHF. As DNA, the CDR3 is TGTGCCAGTAGTATAGATCCGGCCCGGGATTCACCCCTCCACTTT.

The V and J genes are TRBV3-1 (or the pseudogene TRBV3-2) and TRBJ2-7; possible D gene TRBD1, 5 bases. The CDR3 is 16 residues long. Germline CDR1 is LGHDT and CDR2 is YNNKEL (reference sequence). V was pared by 4 bases and J by 2 bases, with 18 bases between. DNA for the CDR3: TGTGCCAGCAGCCCGCGAATATGGACGGACACCTACGAGCAGTACTTC. Protein: CASSPRIWTDTYEQYF.

This clone was observed a single time. The rearrangement uses TRBV12-3 or TRBV12-4 and TRBJ2-1; D unclear. V shed 3 bases and J shed 8 bases, with 2 bases lying between them. This CDR3 spans 10 amino acids. CDR3 residues: CASSFYEQFF. The CDR3 DNA follows: TGTGCCAGCAGTTTCTATGAGCAGTTCTTC.

This chain uses TRBV5-1 with TRBJ2-5; D is undetermined. Germline values: CDR1 SGHRS, CDR2 YFSETQ. CDR3 size: 12 residues. V shed 4 bases and J shed 2 bases, with 6 bases lying between them. The CDR3 nucleotides are TGCGCCAGCAGCACAGAGCAAGAGACCCAGTACTTC. Protein sequence: CASSTEQETQYF.

This clone was seen once. The gene calls are TRBV27 and TRBJ2-7, with 8 bases identical to TRBD1. Germline loops: CDR1 MNHEY, CDR2 SMNVEV (reference sequence). The CDR3 spans 16 residues. With V trimmed by 3 bases and J by 4 bases, 11 bases remained unmatched. CDR3 sequence (DNA): TGTGCCAGCAGTTTTTCAGGGGGCGAGAGAGTATACGAGCAGTACTTC. It yields the protein CASSFSGGERVYEQYF.

The V gene is TRBV11-2, the J gene TRBJ1-4, with D perhaps matching TRBD1 (5 bases). Germline-derived CDR1 and CDR2 are SGHAT and FQNNGV. This CDR3 is built from 16 residues. Trimming left V 1 base short and J 2 bases short, with 11 bases between. CDR3 amino acids: CASSLAAAGTNEKLFF. The CDR3 nucleotides are TGTGCCAGCAGCTTAGCGGCTGCAGGGACTAATGAAAAACTGTTTTTT.

The rearrangement uses TRBV24-1 and TRBJ2-1, with D possibly TRBD2 on 5 matching bases. The V end was cut by 5 bases, the J end by 2 bases, with 12 bases between. CDR3 length: 15 amino acids. Germline-derived CDR1 and CDR2 are KGHDR and SFDVKD. DNA for the CDR3: TGTGCCACCAGTGGGAGGCAATACCCCTACAATGAGCAGTTCTTC. It is translated as CATSGRQYPYNEQFF.

The gene calls are TRBV10-1 and TRBJ2-7; TRBD2 matches 8 bases. The CDR3 is made up of 15 amino acids. In germline, CDR1 is WNHNN, CDR2 SYGVQD (reference sequence). V shed 2 bases and J 3 bases; nucleotides not matched to a gene: 6. CDR3 loop: CASSERLAGGYEQYF. The CDR3 DNA sequence: TGCGCCAGCAGTGAGAGGCTAGCGGGTGGCTACGAGCAGTACTTC.

This chain links TRBV4-2 with TRBJ2-1; D uncertain. CDR1 and CDR2 from the germline V gene are LGHNA and YNFKEQ. With 1 base removed from V and 7 bases from J, the gap between germline ends came to 11 bases. The CDR3 extends over 14 amino acids. Here the CDR3 DNA reads TGTGCCAGCAGCCAAGGAGGAGACCCGAATGAGCAGTTCTTC. Translation gives CASSQGGDPNEQFF.

This chain connects TRBV13 to TRBJ1-1, with a tentative D call TRBD1 (6 bases). The CDR3 covers 17 residues. Per germline, CDR1 PRHDT and CDR2 FYEKMQ (reference sequence). Trimming shortened V by 5 bases and J by 0 bases, and 19 bases separated the two germline ends. The DNA of the CDR3 is TGTGCCAGCAGCACCAGACAGGTCAGGTGGGTGAACACTGAAGCTTTCTTT. It yields the protein CASSTRQVRWVNTEAFF.

V gene TRBV3-1 (or the pseudogene TRBV3-2) combines with J gene TRBJ1-1; 9 nucleotides line up with TRBD1. Germline V gene sequence: CDR1 LGHDT, CDR2 YNNKEL (reference sequence). V shed 3 bases, J shed 5 bases, and the junction held 7 bases outside the gene matches. This CDR3 comprises 15 residues. The DNA of the CDR3 is TGTGCCAGCAGCCAGGTTGGGACAGGGAAAACTGAAGCTTTCTTT. Its translation: CASSQVGTGKTEAFF.